Listed below are T cell receptor beta chains from one sample, sequenced in a study of T cells in Graves' hyperthyroidism and ophthalmopathy. TCRdb reprocessed the multiplex PCR reads via MiXCR and lists one record per CDR3 protein. The sample lists around 440,000 distinct CDR3 sequences; less than 20% were seen once. Sequencing was carried out using blood. All receptors come from a woman aged 18-29 years with Graves' hyperthyroidism. Both conserved end residues are part of each CDR3. A D gene is named only where the DNA matches it firmly. Clone size is stated in some rows and not others, as once, few, many or a class when expanded.

few TRBJ1-5 TRBV20-1 TRBD1 CSASTSWDRGQPQHF TGCAGTGCTTCTACCTCGTGGGACAGGGGGCAGCCCCAGCATTTT
many TRBJ2-5 TRBV6-1 TRBD1 CASSVPGQGLYQETQYF TGTGCCAGCAGTGTCCCGGGACAGGGATTGTACCAAGAGACCCAGTACTTC
. TRBJ1-2 TRBV5-4 . CASTGRFNYGYTF TGTGCCAGCACCGGACGGTTTAACTATGGCTACACCTTC
many TRBJ2-2 TRBV19 TRBD2 CASSLGTSGASLHGELFF TGTGCCAGTAGTCTTGGGACTAGCGGGGCGTCCCTCCACGGGGAGCTGTTTTTT
many TRBJ1-6 TRBV5-8 . CASSIRQAFSYNSPLHF TGTGCCAGCAGCATTCGCCAGGCCTTCTCCTATAATTCACCCCTCCACTTT
many TRBJ1-1 TRBV6-1 TRBD1 CASSPGTGKNTEAFF TGTGCCAGCAGTCCCGGGACAGGGAAGAACACTGAAGCTTTCTTT
. TRBJ2-1 TRBV19 . CASSKQGYNEQFF TGTGCCAGTAGTAAACAGGGTTACAATGAGCAGTTCTTC
many TRBJ2-7 TRBV10-3 TRBD2 CAISESAGGVYEQYF TGTGCCATCAGTGAGTCCGCGGGGGGGGTCTACGAGCAGTACTTC
many TRBJ2-2 TRBV6-1 TRBD2 CASRRTGGDTGELFF TGTGCCAGCAGACGGACGGGGGGTGATACCGGGGAGCTGTTTTTT
. TRBJ1-5 TRBV10-3 . CAISSDELGGNQPQHF TGTGCCATCAGCTCGGACGAGCTGGGGGGCAATCAGCCCCAGCATTTT
many TRBJ2-5 TRBV5-1 . CASSLDMGLGAQYF TGCGCCAGCAGCTTGGACATGGGGCTGGGGGCCCAGTACTTC